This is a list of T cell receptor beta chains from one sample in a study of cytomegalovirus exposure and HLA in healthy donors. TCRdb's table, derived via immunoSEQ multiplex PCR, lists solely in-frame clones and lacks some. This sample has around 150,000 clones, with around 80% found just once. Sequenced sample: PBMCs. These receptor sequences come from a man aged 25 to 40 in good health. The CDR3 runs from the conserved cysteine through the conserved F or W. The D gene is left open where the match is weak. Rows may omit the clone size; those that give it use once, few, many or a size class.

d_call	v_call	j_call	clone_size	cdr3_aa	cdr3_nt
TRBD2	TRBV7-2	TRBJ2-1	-	CASSPQPRASGRGEQFF	TGTGCCAGCAGCCCACAACCGCGGGCTAGCGGGAGGGGAGAGCAGTTCTTC
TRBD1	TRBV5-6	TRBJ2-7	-	CASSIDRDPYEQYF	TGTGCCAGCAGCATAGACAGGGACCCTTACGAGCAGTACTTC
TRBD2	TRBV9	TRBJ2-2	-	CASSVDGRVTGELFF	TGTGCCAGCAGCGTAGACGGGAGGGTCACCGGGGAGCTGTTTTTT
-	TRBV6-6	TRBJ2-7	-	CASSYPTGTSYYEQYF	TGTGCCAGCAGTTACCCTACCGGGACATCTTACTACGAGCAGTACTTC
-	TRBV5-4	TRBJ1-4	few	CASSLAQGNEKLFF	TGTGCCAGCAGCTTGGCTCAGGGAAATGAAAAACTGTTTTTT
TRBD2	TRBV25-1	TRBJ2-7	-	CAAGTSAGVIYEQYF	TGTGCCGCAGGGACCTCTGCGGGGGTGATCTACGAGCAGTACTTC
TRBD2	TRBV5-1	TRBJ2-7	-	CASSLAPGLAGNEQYF	TGCGCCAGCAGCTTGGCCCCGGGACTAGCGGGAAACGAGCAGTACTTC
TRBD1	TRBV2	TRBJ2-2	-	CASRRTGVGTGELFF	TGTGCCAGCAGACGGACAGGGGTGGGCACCGGGGAGCTGTTTTTT
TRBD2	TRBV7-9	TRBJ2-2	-	CASSPRLAGGPAASGELFF	TGTGCCAGCAGCCCCCGACTAGCGGGAGGGCCGGCCGCATCGGGGGAGCTGTTTTTT
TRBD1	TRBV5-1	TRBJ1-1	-	CASSRQTGGTEAFF	TGCGCCAGCAGCCGACAAACAGGGGGCACTGAAGCTTTCTTT
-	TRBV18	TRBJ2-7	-	CASSDVDSYEQYF	TGTGCCAGCTCAGATGTAGACAGCTACGAGCAGTACTTC
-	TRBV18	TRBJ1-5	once	CASSQGGEQPQHF	TGTGCCAGCTCACAGGGGGGGGAACAGCCCCAGCATTTT
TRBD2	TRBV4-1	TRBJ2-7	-	CASSQTSSPYEQYF	TGCGCCAGCAGCCAGACTAGCTCCCCCTACGAGCAGTACTTC
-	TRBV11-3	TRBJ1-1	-	CASSLDQGGSTANTEAFF	TGTGCCAGCAGCTTAGATCAAGGGGGAAGCACAGCGAACACTGAAGCTTTCTTT
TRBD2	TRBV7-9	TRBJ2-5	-	CASSLAGGTATQYF	TGTGCCAGCAGCTTAGCGGGGGGGACTGCGACCCAGTACTTC
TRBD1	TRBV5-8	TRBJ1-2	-	CASSETGGGYGYTF	TGTGCCAGCAGCGAGACAGGGGGAGGATATGGCTACACCTTC
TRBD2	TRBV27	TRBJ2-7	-	CASSPLAGVGAYEQYF	TGTGCCAGCAGTCCATTAGCGGGAGTTGGGGCCTACGAGCAGTACTTC
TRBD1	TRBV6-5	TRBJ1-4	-	CASSVPDREREKLFF	TGTGCCAGCAGTGTCCCCGACAGGGAGAGGGAAAAACTGTTTTTT
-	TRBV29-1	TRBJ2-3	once	CSVEGAGIDTQYF	TGCAGCGTTGAAGGGGCAGGCATCGATACGCAGTATTTT
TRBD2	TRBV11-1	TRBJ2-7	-	CASSTGGAISYEQYF	TGTGCCAGCAGCACGGGGGGGGCGATATCCTACGAGCAGTACTTC
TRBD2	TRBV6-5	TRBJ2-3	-	CASRPGLASDTQYF	TGTGCCAGCAGGCCGGGACTAGCTTCAGATACGCAGTATTTT
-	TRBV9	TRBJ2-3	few	CASSVGGSTDTQYF	TGTGCCAGCAGCGTAGGAGGGAGCACAGATACGCAGTATTTT
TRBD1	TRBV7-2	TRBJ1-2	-	CASSLTGINYGYTF	TGTGCCAGCAGCCTGACAGGGATTAACTATGGCTACACCTTC
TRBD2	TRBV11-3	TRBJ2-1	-	CASSLEGWGTTSNEQFF	TGTGCCAGCAGCTTAGAGGGCTGGGGGACTACATCCAATGAGCAGTTCTTC
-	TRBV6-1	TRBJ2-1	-	CASSWEGGGYNEQFF	TGTGCCAGCAGCTGGGAGGGGGGAGGATACAATGAGCAGTTCTTC
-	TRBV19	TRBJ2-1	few	CASSVDSPPLTNEQFF	TGTGCCAGTAGTGTCGACTCGCCGCCCCTTACCAATGAGCAGTTCTTC
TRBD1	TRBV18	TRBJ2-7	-	CASSPSMDRVLDEQYF	TGTGCCAGCTCACCGAGTATGGACAGGGTTTTGGACGAGCAGTACTTC
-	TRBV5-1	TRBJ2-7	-	CASSFGGSYEQYF	TGCGCCAGCAGCTTCGGAGGATCCTACGAGCAGTACTTC
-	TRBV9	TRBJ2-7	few	CASSVDPAGLYEQYF	TGTGCCAGCAGCGTAGATCCAGCGGGCCTCTACGAGCAGTACTTC
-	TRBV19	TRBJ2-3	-	CASSGRGRDTQYF	TGTGCCAGTAGTGGCAGGGGGAGGGATACGCAGTATTTT
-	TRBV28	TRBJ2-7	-	CASCQAGSTYEQYF	TGTGCCAGCTGCCAGGCGGGATCTACCTACGAGCAGTACTTC
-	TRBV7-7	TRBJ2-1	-	CASSLEWGHNEQFF	TGTGCTAGCAGCTTAGAATGGGGCCACAATGAGCAGTTCTTC
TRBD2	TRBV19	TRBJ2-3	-	CASSILTSGEYGDTQYF	TGTGCCAGTAGTATACTCACTAGCGGGGAGTATGGAGATACGCAGTATTTT
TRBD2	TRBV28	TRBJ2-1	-	CASSSGTSGWYNEQFF	TGTGCCAGCAGTTCTGGGACTAGCGGGTGGTACAATGAGCAGTTCTTC
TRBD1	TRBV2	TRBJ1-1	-	CASTGTGEMNTEAFF	TGTGCCAGCACTGGGACAGGAGAAATGAACACTGAAGCTTTCTTT
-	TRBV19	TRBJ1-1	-	CASSPSPPEAFF	TGTGCCAGTAGCCCCTCTCCCCCTGAAGCTTTCTTT
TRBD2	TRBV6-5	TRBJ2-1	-	CASKEGGGRANEQFF	TGTGCCAGTAAGGAGGGGGGCGGGAGGGCAAATGAGCAGTTCTTC
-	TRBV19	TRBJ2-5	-	CASSTLGGVKTQYF	TGTGCCAGTAGTACCCTAGGGGGAGTCAAGACCCAGTACTTC
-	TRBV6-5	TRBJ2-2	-	CASSWEETVTGELFF	TGTGCCAGCAGTTGGGAGGAGACCGTCACCGGGGAGCTGTTTTTT
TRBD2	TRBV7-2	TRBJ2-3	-	CASSLLLGLAGVNTQYF	TGTGCCAGCAGCTTACTGTTAGGACTAGCGGGAGTTAATACGCAGTATTTT
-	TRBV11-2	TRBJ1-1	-	CASSWGGDSPAFF	TGTGCCAGCAGCTGGGGGGGGGATAGCCCAGCTTTCTTT